Each of the 24 T cell receptor beta chains below was sequenced from the same sample in a study of blood T cells in healthy people across ages. PCR was performed a second time for about 6 to 12 cycles using a sample-barcoded 5' primer and a J-beta primer mix. A single record per CDR3 protein comes from TCRdb applying MiXCR to the 5' RACE reads. The repertoire includes over 1,500,000 distinct CDR3 sequences, about 49% of them detected once, and 2% to 2.5% sits in the top ten. The sample was blood. Receptor source: a woman aged 40 to 50 in good health.

The chain combines TRBV6-6 with TRBJ2-3; either TRBD1 or TRBD2 may supply D (6 bases each). The V end lost 5 bases, the J end lost 3 bases, and 18 bases lay between the germline ends. The CDR3 is made up of 16 amino acids. CDR1 is MNHNY, CDR2 SVGAGI, per germline (reference sequence). This CDR3 reads CASSQPRGQGTDTQYF. The CDR3 DNA follows: TGTGCCAGCAGTCAGCCCCGGGGGCAGGGAACAGATACGCAGTATTTT.

The chain has TRBV28 and TRBJ2-3; D remains ambiguous. This CDR3 is 14 amino acids long. Per the germline V gene, CDR1 is MDHEN and CDR2 is SYDVKM. Trimming removed 9 bases from V and 0 bases from J, with 13 bases in between. CDR3 in DNA: TGTGCCAGTTGGGCGCATCCTAGCACAGATACGCAGTATTTT. Its protein is CASWAHPSTDTQYF.

The rearrangement uses TRBV29-1 and TRBJ2-3; D is perhaps TRBD1 or TRBD2 (5 bases each). The CDR3 contains 15 residues. Trimming cost V 2 bases and J 2 bases, with 14 bases left between them. Per germline, CDR1 SQVTM and CDR2 ANQGSEA. Here the CDR3 DNA reads TGCAGCGTTGAACCGGGACGCAGTTACACAGATACGCAGTATTTT. The encoded protein is CSVEPGRSYTDTQYF.

About this clonotype itself: A junction boundary mismatches the germline segment, possibly from a read error. V is TRBV4-1 and J is TRBJ2-1, with TRBD1 as a possible D gene (6 bases). The CDR3 runs 17 residues. The germline V gene encodes CDR1 MGHRA and CDR2 YSYEKL. Here the CDR3 reads CASSQGDRPSSYSEQFF. The CDR3 DNA is TGCGCCAGCAGCCAAGGCGACAGGCCGAGCTCCTACAGTGAGCAGTTCTTC.

The chain has TRBV5-6 and TRBJ2-7; D possibly uses TRBD1 or TRBD2 (5 bases each). Germline loops: CDR1 SGHDT, CDR2 YYEEEE. The CDR3 loop spans 14 amino acids. Trimming cost V 1 base and J 2 bases, with 10 bases left between them. For the CDR3, the DNA is TGTGCCAGCAGCTTGCGGGGCCTAACCTACGAGCAGTACTTC. Translating it yields CASSLRGLTYEQYF.

The rearrangement links TRBV7-2 to TRBJ2-7; 14 bases agree with TRBD2. V was clipped by 5 bases and J by 2 bases; unmatched bases: 5. The CDR3 has 16 residues. Germline V gene data show CDR1 as SGHTA and CDR2 as FQGNSA. In DNA, the CDR3 is TGTGCCAGCAGCCCCACGACTAGCGGGAGGGCCTACGAGCAGTACTTC. It encodes CASSPTTSGRAYEQYF.

This chain uses TRBV27 with TRBJ2-7; D unresolved. Looked up from germline, CDR1 is MNHEY and CDR2 is SMNVEV (reference sequence). This CDR3 region has 14 residues. The V end was cut by 6 bases, the J end by 1 base, with 13 bases between. CDR3 sequence: CASSLAPLSYEQYF. The CDR3 DNA follows: TGTGCCAGCAGCCTCGCACCGCTGTCCTACGAGCAGTACTTC.

This clonotype was found a few times. The J gene is TRBJ1-2, the V gene TRBV7-2, with 11 bases matching TRBD1. The trim removed 6 bases at V and 0 bases at J, leaving 6 bases unmatched. The CDR3 consists of 16 residues. Germline values: CDR1 SGHTA, CDR2 FQGNSA. This CDR3 is CASSWTGGAANYGYTF. CDR3 DNA sequence: TGTGCCAGCAGTTGGACAGGGGGCGCAGCTAACTATGGCTACACCTTC.

The genes are TRBV27 and TRBJ2-1; TRBD2 matches at 8 bases. The CDR3 loop spans 13 amino acids. V lost 5 bases to trimming and J lost 9 bases; unmatched junction nucleotides: 6. The germline V gene encodes CDR1 MNHEY and CDR2 SMNVEV (reference sequence). CDR3 sequence: CASSERGMGEQFF. CDR3 nucleotides: TGTGCCAGCAGTGAGCGGGGGATGGGTGAGCAGTTCTTC.

This clonotype came up a few times. The chain joins TRBV19 to TRBJ1-2; weak D call: TRBD1 (6 bases). The CDR3 consists of 13 residues. Per germline, CDR1 LNHDA and CDR2 SQIVND (reference sequence). The germline V and J ends were trimmed by 6 bases and 6 bases, with 14 bases remaining between them. The CDR3 reads CASREQGMDGYTF. The CDR3, as DNA: TGTGCCAGTAGGGAACAGGGAATGGATGGCTACACCTTC.

The chain joins TRBV6-2 or TRBV6-3 to TRBJ2-6; 8 nucleotides agree with TRBD1. CDR1 is MNHEY and CDR2 is SVGEGT in the germline V gene. The CDR3 is 18 residues long. V was clipped by 1 base and J by 4 bases; unmatched bases: 9. CDR3 DNA sequence: TGTGCCAGCAGTTACTATCGGACAGGGTTGGCCGGGGCCAACGTCCTGACTTTC. It translates to CASSYYRTGLAGANVLTF.

This clonotype was counted a few times. V and J are TRBV29-1 and TRBJ2-5; D gene uncertain. The J call may be wrong; the DNA end is better matched by TRBJ2-7. The germline gives CDR1 SQVTM, CDR2 ANQGSEA. This CDR3 region has 11 residues. Here the CDR3 reads CSVELLGEQYF. CDR3 in DNA: TGCAGCGTTGAACTTTTGGGCGAGCAGTACTTC.

V and J are TRBV2 and TRBJ2-5, with 10 bases that match TRBD1. CDR3 size: 16 residues. CDR1 is SNHLY, CDR2 FYNNEI, per germline. The V gene end was trimmed by 10 bases and the J gene end by 0 bases; junction bases not matched to a gene: 11. CDR3 in amino acids: CANRKSGQGYQETQYF. DNA for the CDR3: TGTGCCAACAGGAAGTCGGGACAGGGGTACCAAGAGACCCAGTACTTC.

This clonotype occurred a few times. This sequence joins TRBV12-3 or TRBV12-4 and TRBJ2-7; TRBD2 is a possible D gene (5 bases). V was cut by 3 bases and J by 5 bases, with 14 bases left in between. The CDR3 spans 14 residues. The CDR3 DNA reads TGTGCCAGCAGTTTTCTCTGGCCGGGGAACGAGCAGTACTTC. The encoded protein is CASSFLWPGNEQYF.

This rearrangement joins TRBV18 to TRBJ2-7; 7 positions match TRBD1. Germline V gene sequence: CDR1 KGHSH, CDR2 LQKENI. CDR3 length: 14 amino acids. V lost 3 bases and J lost 7; bases outside the gene matches: 9. CDR3 nucleotides: TGTGCCAGCTCACCCCAGACAGGGATGAGTGAGCAGTACTTC. Its protein is CASSPQTGMSEQYF.

Only a few counts were recorded for this clonotype. The chain is built from TRBV29-1 and TRBJ2-5, with TRBD1 matching over 9 bases. The V and J ends lost 3 bases and 5 bases, in that order; junction bases with no gene match: 13. This CDR3 is 16 amino acids long. The germline gives CDR1 SQVTM, CDR2 ANQGSEA. The CDR3 sequence is CSVDFIWDRDLETQYF. As DNA, the CDR3 is TGCAGCGTTGATTTCATTTGGGACAGGGATCTGGAGACCCAGTACTTC.

This clonotype was found a few times. The gene calls are TRBV28 and TRBJ2-5, with D possibly TRBD1 on 5 matching bases. The CDR3 sequence is 12 residues long. Looked up from germline, CDR1 is MDHEN and CDR2 is SYDVKM. V was shortened by 5 bases and J by 13 bases, with 17 bases between the two germline ends. DNA of the CDR3: TGTGCCAGCAGTGCCAACAGGTTTGGGGTGTACTTC. This sequence encodes CASSANRFGVYF.

The chain joins TRBV6-5 to TRBJ2-7, with D perhaps matching TRBD1 or TRBD2 (5 bases each). The germline V and J ends were trimmed by 2 bases and 4 bases, with 15 bases remaining between them. CDR1 MNHEY and CDR2 SVGAGI come from the germline V gene. The CDR3 loop spans 15 amino acids. CDR3 coding DNA: TGTGCCAGCAGTTACGCGGACCGAGGGGTTTACGAGCAGTACTTC. The encoded protein is CASSYADRGVYEQYF.

This chain joins TRBV7-2 and TRBJ2-1; D remains ambiguous. V dropped 4 bases and J dropped 5 bases, with 15 bases sitting between them. This CDR3 spans 15 amino acids. CDR1 is SGHTA, CDR2 FQGNSA, per germline. CDR3 loop: CASSSLGPPNNEQFF. The CDR3 coding sequence is TGTGCCAGCAGCTCGTTAGGCCCACCAAACAATGAGCAGTTCTTC.

V usage is TRBV28 and J usage is TRBJ2-7; D is perhaps TRBD1 or TRBD2 (7 bases each). Between the trimmed V and J ends, which lost 8 bases and 5 bases, there was a span of 19 bases. The CDR3 covers 14 residues. Germline lookup yields CDR1 MDHEN and CDR2 SYDVKM. The CDR3 loop reads CASSGGQFNHEQYF. In DNA form, the CDR3 reads TGTGCCAGCTCGGGGGGACAGTTTAATCACGAGCAGTACTTC.

J is TRBJ2-3 and V is TRBV18; TRBD2 might be the D (6 bases). In germline, CDR1 is KGHSH, CDR2 LQKENI. This CDR3 is 13 amino acids long. Deletions cut 3 bases from V and 4 bases from J, with 8 bases between. CDR3 DNA: TGTGCCAGCTCACCGGACTATTCAGATACGCAGTATTTT. Translating it yields CASSPDYSDTQYF.

There are a few counts of this clonotype. The gene calls are TRBV9 and TRBJ1-1; unclear D gene. Trimming removed 2 bases from V and 4 bases from J, with 9 bases in between. Per germline, CDR1 SGDLS and CDR2 YYNGEE. The CDR3 spans 13 residues. DNA of the CDR3: TGTGCCAGCAGCGTGGGGAGCGGCACTGAAGCTTTCTTT. Protein sequence: CASSVGSGTEAFF.

This clonotype has just a few counts. This sequence joins TRBV20-1 and TRBJ2-5, with D hard to call. Trimming left V 4 bases short and J 3 bases short, with 6 bases between. Germline CDR1 is DFQATT and CDR2 is SNEGSKA (reference sequence). CDR3 length: 11 amino acids. CDR3 coding DNA: TGCAGTGCTAAGCCTAAAGAGACCCAGTACTTC. Residues: CSAKPKETQYF.

V and J are TRBV7-3 and TRBJ1-5; D unresolved. Trimming took off 3 bases at V and 4 bases at J, with 10 bases between the two ends. Germline CDR1 reads SGHTA; CDR2 reads FQGTGA. The CDR3 covers 14 residues. The CDR3 DNA reads as TGTGCCAGCAGCTTGGGGATCCCAAATCAGCCCCAGCATTTT. This gives the protein CASSLGIPNQPQHF.